This T cell receptor (beta chain) was obtained from a study of blood T cell repertoires in COVID-19. Overall study: Acute-phase and convalescent COVID-19 samples originated in the United States, Italy and Spain.

Assay used: immunoSEQ multiplex PCR; TCRdb lists only in-frame clones, some missing. The sample has about 110,000 clones; 65% to 80% are singletons. Material: peripheral blood. This receptor was taken from a woman aged 65 to 85 with acute or convalescent COVID-19.

The CDR3 protein is CASSWKTGQGNQPQHF. CDR3 sequence (DNA): TGTGCCAGCAGCTGGAAGACAGGGCAGGGCAATCAGCCCCAGCATTTT. V gene TRBV5-6 combines with J gene TRBJ1-5; TRBD1 agrees at 7 bases. Germline V gives CDR1 SGHDT, CDR2 YYEEEE. The CDR3 is made up of 16 amino acids. J was trimmed by 2 bases and V by 3 bases; bases with no gene match: 8. Based on the CDR3 plus reference TRBV5-6 and TRBJ1-5, the full variable domain is DAGVTQSPTHLIKTRGQQVTLRCSPKSGHDTVSWYQQALGQGPQFIFQYYEEEERQRGNFPDRFSGHQFPNYSSELNVNALLLGDSALYLCASSWKTGQGNQPQHFGDGTRLSIL.